This TCR beta chain was recovered during a study of long-term antiretroviral therapy in people with HIV. In the United States, treatment was given to all participants with HIV. Survey-level immunoSEQ v3.0 assays were run. Clones were sequenced by immunoSEQ multiplex PCR, and TCRdb holds only the in-frame ones, with some missing. The profile covers 34,000 or so clones, with about 85% appearing a single time and approximately 4.9% taken by the ten largest. V was trimmed by 5 bases and J by 5 bases, leaving 13 bases between them. CDR1 and CDR2 (germline): KGHSH, LQKENI. The CDR3 is 14 amino acids. The source is a woman in her 30s with HIV. The chain couples TRBV18 to TRBJ2-1; D might be TRBD2 (5 bases). The sequencing used unsorted PBMCs, collected roughly 2.9 years before starting antiretroviral therapy. The CDR3 here is CASSKAFGDNEQFF. The CDR3 nucleotides read TGTGCCAGCTCAAAGGCTTTCGGGGACAATGAGCAGTTCTTC.